The present T cell receptor beta chain was sequenced within a study of Ad26.COV2.S vaccination and SARS-CoV-2 variants. Background on the study: Donor got 5x10^10 or 1x10^11 viral particles of Ad26.COV2.S. Whole-study findings and limits: Spike-specific TCR breadth in vaccine recipients exceeded that seen in placebo recipients.

This table comes from immunoSEQ multiplex PCR, and its TCRdb copy is limited to in-frame clones, with some not included. Among a few hundred thousand clones, about nine tenths were seen once, and the ten largest hold approximately 5.8%. As to treatment: over 15 received Ad26.COV2.S at low or high dose, single or two shots; several received placebo; per-sample allocation not given. The study sampled participants on day 63 after the first vaccine or placebo injection. An adult aged 18-55 years in Boston served as the donor. The V end was cut by 1 base, the J end by 2 bases, with 7 bases between. Germline V CDR1 and CDR2: SGHRS, YFSETQ. The length of the CDR3 is 14 residues. This clone was counted a single time. Its matching antigen is unknown.

The input for sequencing was peripheral blood, taken in a trial of Ad26.COV2.S vaccine versus placebo. This receptor was identified in a person aged 18-65 years who received the Ad26.COV2.S COVID-19 vaccine or a placebo. The rearrangement joins TRBV5-1 to TRBJ1-5; D might be TRBD1 (5 bases). The CDR3 DNA follows: TGCGCCAGCAGCTTGTCGGGGGGCAATCAGCCCCAGCATTTT. It yields the protein CASSLSGGNQPQHF.